This TCR beta chain emerged from a study of shared clonotypes between healthy human individuals (dated by TCRdb to the early 2020s). With regard to the full study: The cohort included a few men and a couple of women between 18 and 49 years of age. For each donor, CD4 naive and CD4 memory were each run on three plates, CD8 naive on two plates, and CD8 memory on one plate. To estimate repertoire size and how much clonotype sharing occurs between individuals, the study deeply sequenced the blood TCR repertoires of five or six healthy adults. To increase sequencing depth and limit assay-specific biases, TCR repertoire library preparation and sequencing were carried out by different laboratories using diverse techniques. Each donor's leukapheresis produced roughly between roughly 0.85 and 9.5 billion PBMCs.

Using the deep immunoSEQ assay, multiplex PCR amplified TCR CDR3 regions from genomic DNA. Genomic DNA extracted from each cell subset was distributed evenly over all wells of several immunoSEQ 96-well plates, and each plate served as one replicate. For sorted subsets, around 200 ng genomic DNA, equal to tens of thousands of T cell genomes, was loaded into each replicate PCR. The purified libraries were quantified using a Qubit 3.0 fluorometer, sized with a Bioanalyzer 2100, and then quantified again using the KAPA Library Quantification kit. Every immunoSEQ 96-well plate was sequenced on a dedicated single-read 150-cycle Illumina NextSeq 550 flow cell. The original pipeline was this. Because only junctional sequences without quality scores were contained in the immunoSEQ output, filtering matching that applied to full-length reads could not be performed. Sequences were annotated with PyIR, a Python wrapper for IgBLAST v1.9, using IMGT germline references to assign V/J genes and CDR3. Any read was removed if the V/J assignment was weak (E-value above 1e-6), the CDR3 was missing, or the read contained stop codons, out-of-frame junctions, or ambiguous translated residues. V3J clonotypes were defined by identical inferred V gene, J gene, and CDR3 amino acid sequence. Percentage overlap between repertoires was calculated by dividing the number of shared unique clonotypes by the size of the smaller repertoire. Three approaches were used to assess repertoire richness: RTK rarefaction, the Chao1 estimator, and Recon v2.1 estimates of unobserved clonotypes. For all TCRbeta clonotypes obtained by the gDNA method from four donors, generation probabilities were computed with OLGA. The immuneACCESS repertoire file appears here via TCRdb, limited to in-frame rearrangements. These files lack a portion of the clones; in checked studies, under half of the deficit traces to unresolved V genes, and the cause of the others is not known. V and J calls and clone size are copied from that table; D and trimming were computed from the DNA. The table for this sample lists some 2,400,000 clones; roughly 95% of them were counted only once. In total, the top ten clones hold roughly 0.13% of the sample.

Regarding this clone: Its antigen target is currently unknown. The input lacks base qualities; no much larger clone sits a single base away.

Healthy HIV-negative adults with no recently reported acute infections or vaccinations were included as donors. Only Caucasian adults living in Nashville, Tennessee, USA were represented among the donors. CD4+ T cells were enriched by magnetic negative selection, after which naive cells were positively selected on CD45RA and the negative fraction was taken as the memory subset. After blood collection by leukapheresis, PBMCs were isolated using Ficoll-Histopaque density gradient centrifugation and then cryopreserved in the vapor phase of liquid nitrogen. Analytical flow cytometry was used to check the purity and quantity of every magnetically sorted T cell population. Genomic DNA was isolated from every sorted fraction and measured by UV absorbance on a Nanodrop 2000c. From the cysteine through the phenylalanine, the CDR3 covers 16 amino acids. Only the CDR3 region is kept as DNA, spanning 48 bases read in frame from base 1. Trimming takes 0 bases off V and 2 bases off J; junction bases not matched to a gene: 4. Looking up the germline V gene yields CDR1 KGHSH and CDR2 LQKENI.

Results the study describes overall, beyond this receptor: Naive subsets generally had larger estimated clonotype richness than memory subsets. Pairwise subsampling indicated that sequencing depth was expected to affect the degree of clonotype sharing among donors. Sampling was limited to blood, and TCR repertoires in tissue likely differ from TCR repertoires in blood. Because the study included only a small number of donors, the genetic and exposure-history diversity represented was limited. Sharing across a few donors was observed for roughly 5.4% of naive CD4, over 3% of naive CD8, around 2.5% of memory CD4, and less than 0.45% of memory CD8 clonotypes. Incomplete sequencing was indicated by rarefaction of sorted-subset datasets, despite the large sequencing depth. Compared with non-shared clonotypes, the clonotypes found in all four sorted-subset donors had higher generation probabilities.

The sample consisted of naive CD4+ T cells sorted from blood. The cell subset or site label, as the study defines it: CD45RA+ positively selected. The clonotype originates from a man between 18 and 29 years old in good health. The chain uses TRBV18 and TRBJ2-7; TRBD1 matches 10 bases in the middle. CDR3 loop: CASSPPGQGKPYEQYF. The DNA sequence follows: TGTGCCAGCTCACCACCGGGACAGGGGAAACCCTACGAGCAGTACTTC.